This TCR beta chain was observed in a study of OX40 agonist ivuxolimab in advanced cancers. Study-level results: Also present in some nonresponders was a low level of normalized T-cell clonal expansion.

For this clone: Its specificity is not known.

Repertoires were generated with immunoSEQ multiplex PCR, while TCRdb's copy carries only in-frame clones and drops some. The sample shows under 85,000 clones, over 90% of them seen only once. The CDR3 covers 15 residues. The ends lost 6 bases at V and 3 bases at J; junction bases unmatched: 10. CDR1 is MNHNS and CDR2 is SASEGT in the germline V gene. The sequenced sample was CD4+ or CD8+ T cells sorted from blood, obtained in a trial of the OX40 agonist ivuxolimab. The V and J genes are TRBV6-1 and TRBJ2-7, with 8 positions matching TRBD1. This sequence was found in an adult with an advanced solid tumor such as melanoma, head and neck, liver or kidney cancer. The CDR3 region has the DNA TGTGCCAGCAGGACCTACAGGGGGAGTATCTACGAGCAGTACTTC. Residues: CASRTYRGSIYEQYF.